This T cell receptor beta chain was obtained from a study of OX40 agonist ivuxolimab in advanced cancers. Study-wide context: All patients had ivuxolimab intravenously every 2 weeks at 0.01 to 10 mg/kg. Patients undergoing dose escalation presented with hepatocellular carcinoma, melanoma, renal cell or head and neck cancer. Study results and caveats: Among patients with partial responses at 0.1-3.0 mg/kg, clonal expansion was among the lowest. Among the nonresponders, some also had low normalized T-cell clonal expansion.

V lost 6 bases and J lost 4, with 15 bases in between. The CDR3 contains 15 residues. The germline CDR1 and CDR2 sequences are SNHLY and FYNNEI. Measured with immunoSEQ multiplex PCR; TCRdb has only the in-frame clones, and not every one. Of about 58,000 clones in the sample, about 90% are singletons; the top ten hold approximately 3.8%. To note about this clone: The antigen is unknown.

The V and J genes are TRBV2 and TRBJ1-4; D not resolved. The sequence was obtained from an adult with an advanced solid tumor such as melanoma, head and neck, liver or kidney cancer. Material: CD4+ or CD8+ T cells sorted from blood, obtained in a trial of the OX40 agonist ivuxolimab. As DNA, the CDR3 is TGTGCCAGCAGCTTCCGGGCGGCAGTTAATGAAAAACTGTTTTTT. Protein product: CASSFRAAVNEKLFF.